This T cell receptor beta chain was obtained from a study of tumor-infiltrating lymphocytes in primary liver carcinoma. A constant-region primer served to make TCR beta cDNA from approximately 490 ng total RNA. Modified slightly, ARM-PCR produced TCR beta libraries over three nested multiplex PCR rounds. A C-beta reverse primer was combined with TRBV1-TRBV30 forward primers in the first two PCR rounds, and each round had approximately 9 cycles. Each CDR3 protein gets one entry after TCRdb re-called the multiplex PCR reads with MiXCR. The table has 100,000 to 150,000 distinct CDR3 sequences, 55% to 75% seen once. This CDR3 has 16 residues. From germline, CDR1 is SGHTA and CDR2 FQGNSA. V dropped 9 bases and J dropped 4; count of bases not matched to a gene: 15. For each extraction, RNA and DNA were obtained together from approximately 20-30 mg of unsorted bulk tissue.

The source of this sequence is a woman aged 55-75 years with primary liver carcinoma and hepatitis B virus infection. Sequenced sample: liver tumor tissue from sampling region 3. As for subset: tumor region T3, left-lateral pole. The chain combines TRBV7-2 with TRBJ2-5, with TRBD2 matching 9 bases. CDR3 DNA: TGTGCCAGGAGTAGCAGGGCGGGAGGGTCTGGAGAGACCCAGTACTTC. It yields the protein CARSSRAGGSGETQYF.